Below, 14 T cell receptor beta chains from the same sample are listed, as sequenced in a study of T cell responses to AZD1222 COVID-19 vaccine. Libraries were prepared by immunoSEQ multiplex PCR; TCRdb keeps only in-frame clonotypes and omits some of them. The sample contains around 140,000 clones, around 90% of which appear only once. Sequences were derived from peripheral blood, sampled 28 days after the second AZD1222 dose. The receptors derive from an adult who received the AZD1222 COVID-19 vaccine.

V gene TRBV5-4 combines with J gene TRBJ2-5; 9 bases map to TRBD1. This CDR3 region has 15 residues. Germline assignment: CDR1 SGHNT and CDR2 YYREEE (reference sequence). V gave up 1 base and J gave up 1 base; unmatched junction bases: 2. CDR3 loop: CASSLSGQGQETQYF. The CDR3, as DNA: TGTGCCAGCAGCTTGTCGGGACAGGGCCAAGAGACCCAGTACTTC.

J is TRBJ2-3 and V is TRBV9, with D perhaps matching TRBD1 (5 bases). Germline CDR1 SGDLS, CDR2 YYNGEE. The ends were cut back, 1 base at V and 2 bases at J, with 8 bases in the middle. The length of the CDR3 is 14 residues. The DNA of the CDR3 is TGTGCCAGCAGCGTAACAGGAAACACAGATACGCAGTATTTT. This encodes CASSVTGNTDTQYF.

The J gene is TRBJ2-3, the V gene TRBV7-3, with 7 bases aligning to TRBD1. Germline-derived CDR1 and CDR2 are SGHTA and FQGTGA. V trimming: 1 base; J trimming: 4 bases; junction bases outside the gene matches: 11. The CDR3 runs 17 residues. DNA of the CDR3: TGTGCCAGCAGCTTAAGGGGAGCAAGCGGACAGGCAGATACGCAGTATTTT. Amino acid sequence: CASSLRGASGQADTQYF.

This sequence joins TRBV30 and TRBJ1-4, with unresolved D. CDR1 and CDR2 (germline): GTSNPN, SVGIG (reference sequence). Trimming took off 0 bases at V and 4 bases at J, with 9 bases between the two ends. This CDR3 region has 14 residues. The CDR3 reads CAWSVLGFNEKLFF. As DNA, the CDR3 is TGTGCCTGGAGTGTACTGGGGTTTAATGAAAAACTGTTTTTT.

The chain has TRBV7-2 and TRBJ2-7; D not resolved. Trimming stripped 1 base from V and 0 bases from J, with 7 bases between. Germline lookup yields CDR1 SGHTA and CDR2 FQGNSA. The CDR3 consists of 14 residues. CDR3: CASSLDRSSYEQYF. The CDR3 DNA follows: TGTGCCAGCAGCTTAGACAGATCCTCCTACGAGCAGTACTTC.

This clone was observed at least ten times. The chain employs TRBV30 and TRBJ1-5; D is uncertain. The length of the CDR3 is 16 residues. Germline V CDR1 and CDR2: GTSNPN, SVGIG (reference sequence). V was trimmed by 0 bases and J by 0 bases, leaving 12 bases between them. The CDR3 is CAWSVGMAYSNQPQHF. CDR3 DNA: TGTGCCTGGAGTGTAGGGATGGCATATAGCAATCAGCCCCAGCATTTT.

The chain combines TRBV10-2 with TRBJ2-1, with 9 bases aligning to TRBD2. The CDR3 contains 16 residues. CDR1 is WSHSY and CDR2 is SAAADI in the germline V gene. V dropped 7 bases and J dropped 1; count of bases not matched to a gene: 8. This CDR3 is CASTLSGGRSYNEQFF. CDR3 nucleotides: TGCGCCAGCACTCTTAGCGGGGGCCGTTCCTACAATGAGCAGTTCTTC.

The rearrangement links TRBV14 to TRBJ1-2; D call uncertain. V was shortened by 0 bases and J by 6 bases, with 11 bases between the two germline ends. Germline CDR1 is SGHDN and CDR2 is FVKESK. The CDR3 sequence is 14 residues long. The DNA of the CDR3 is TGTGCCAGCAGCCAAGACCACGTAAGGAATGGCTACACCTTC. Its protein product is CASSQDHVRNGYTF. Using reference TRBV14 and TRBJ1-2 for the parts outside the CDR3, the full variable domain is EAGVTQFPSHSVIEKGQTVTLRCDPISGHDNLYWYRRVMGKEIKFLLHFVKESKQDESGMPNNRFLAERTGGTYSTLKVQPAELEDSGVYFCASSQDHVRNGYTFGSGTRLTVV.

This clone was seen only once. The rearrangement links TRBV5-6 to TRBJ2-3; 9 nucleotides align to TRBD2. Per the germline V gene, CDR1 is SGHDT and CDR2 is YYEEEE. The length of the CDR3 is 16 residues. The V and J ends lost 2 bases and 2 bases, in that order; junction bases with no gene match: 6. The CDR3 DNA follows: TGTGCCAGCAGCTTTATGACTAGCGGTAACACAGATACGCAGTATTTT. This gives the protein CASSFMTSGNTDTQYF.

The chain joins TRBV5-1 to TRBJ1-1; 8 bases are a match to TRBD1. The CDR3 has 12 amino acids. Germline V gene lookup returns CDR1 SGHRS and CDR2 YFSETQ. V was pared by 7 bases and J by 2 bases, with 1 base of the junction left unmatched. This CDR3 is CASGQGNTEAFF. The CDR3 DNA sequence: TGCGCCAGCGGACAGGGTAACACTGAAGCTTTCTTT.

The chain joins TRBV5-1 to TRBJ1-4; 7 bases line up with TRBD1. Per germline, CDR1 SGHRS and CDR2 YFSETQ. The ends lost 4 bases at V and 3 bases at J; junction bases unmatched: 9. The CDR3 sequence is 16 residues long. DNA for the CDR3: TGCGCCAGCAGCCAAACGGCGGGACAGCCTAATGAAAAACTGTTTTTT. It yields the protein CASSQTAGQPNEKLFF.

The chain uses TRBV6-2 or TRBV6-3 and TRBJ1-1; D gene uncertain. The CDR3 length is 11 residues. CDR1 is MNHEY, CDR2 SVGEGT, per germline. V was pared by 6 bases and J by 4 bases, with 6 bases between. CDR3 amino acids: CASSHSTEAFF. CDR3 DNA: TGTGCCAGCAGCCACAGCACTGAAGCTTTCTTT.

This rearrangement joins TRBV5-4 to TRBJ1-1, with D maybe TRBD1 (5 bases). This CDR3 has 14 residues. The V gene lost 2 bases and the J gene lost 1 base, with 9 bases spanning the gap. Germline CDR1 SGHNT, CDR2 YYREEE (reference sequence). The CDR3 DNA reads TGTGCCAGCAGCTTCGGGGGAGGGAACACTGAAGCTTTCTTT. This translates into CASSFGGGNTEAFF.

This chain connects TRBV7-2 to TRBJ1-4; 7 bases are shared with TRBD1. The CDR3 is made up of 15 amino acids. Trimming cost V 2 bases and J 7 bases; bases outside gene matches: 7. Germline CDR1 reads SGHTA; CDR2 reads FQGNSA. CDR3 sequence reads: CASSLRQGIGEKLFF. Written as DNA, the CDR3 is TGTGCCAGCAGCTTAAGACAGGGAATAGGTGAAAAACTGTTTTTT.